The 14 T cell receptor beta chains below all came from one sample that was sequenced in a study of PD-1 blockade in classical Hodgkin lymphoma. Time point noted: cycle 4 day 1 (C4D1), after less than 7 weeks of nivolumab. In every patient, relapse followed autologous stem cell transplantation, while exposure to brentuximab vedotin differed. Sequenced by immunoSEQ multiplex PCR; TCRdb stores in-frame clones only, minus some. Among just under 7,500 clones listed, around four fifths were seen once. The sequencing used peripheral blood mononuclear cells (PBMCs), collected before the fourth cycle of nivolumab. These TCRs come from a human donor with classical Hodgkin lymphoma.

The rearrangement joins TRBV19 to TRBJ1-5; D is ambiguous. In germline, CDR1 is LNHDA, CDR2 SQIVND (reference sequence). With 5 bases removed from V and 6 bases from J, the gap between germline ends came to 11 bases. The CDR3 consists of 13 residues. The DNA of the CDR3 is TGTGCCAGTAGTCACGCGGAGGGTCAGCCCCAGCATTTT. This sequence encodes CASSHAEGQPQHF.

The chain recombines TRBV6-6 with TRBJ2-1, with D perhaps TRBD2 (5 bases). CDR1 is MNHNY and CDR2 is SVGAGI in the germline V gene (reference sequence). This CDR3 is built from 11 residues. V lost 3 bases to trimming and J lost 9 bases, with 6 bases between them. The CDR3 nucleotides read TGTGCCAGCAGTTATGGAGGTGAGCAGTTCTTC. Residues: CASSYGGEQFF.

This chain connects TRBV6-4 to TRBJ1-1; 7 positions match TRBD1. Germline lookup yields CDR1 MRHNA and CDR2 SNTAGT. The CDR3 contains 15 residues. The V and J ends lost 5 bases and 1 base, in that order; junction bases with no gene match: 7. CDR3 in amino acids: CASSSTGDPNTEAFF. The CDR3 region has the DNA TGTGCCAGCAGTTCCACAGGGGACCCGAACACTGAAGCTTTCTTT.

V is TRBV5-6 and J is TRBJ1-2; the D is unclear. This CDR3 region has 19 residues. V was pared by 0 bases and J by 0 bases, with 21 bases between. Per germline, CDR1 SGHDT and CDR2 YYEEEE. The CDR3 here is CASSLASESRISANYGYTF. CDR3 coding DNA: TGTGCCAGCAGCTTGGCCTCGGAATCCAGAATTTCAGCTAACTATGGCTACACCTTC.

V and J are TRBV11-2 and TRBJ2-5, with D possibly TRBD1 on 7 matching bases. The CDR3 spans 15 residues. Germline assignment: CDR1 SGHAT and CDR2 FQNNGV. Trimming cost V 3 bases and J 5 bases, with 16 bases left between them. The CDR3 reads CASSLTGRNMETQYF. The CDR3 DNA sequence: TGTGCCAGCAGCTTGACAGGGAGGAACATGGAGACCCAGTACTTC.

The chain combines TRBV27 with TRBJ1-1, with D possibly TRBD1 on 5 matching bases. Germline CDR1 reads MNHEY; CDR2 reads SMNVEV (reference sequence). The CDR3 length is 14 residues. Trimming shortened V by 2 bases and J by 4 bases, and 11 bases separated the two germline ends. The CDR3: CASSLGTSITEAFF. The CDR3 coding sequence is TGTGCCAGCAGTTTAGGGACGTCGATCACTGAAGCTTTCTTT.

This clone was found a few times. The chain recombines TRBV5-1 with TRBJ1-3; D is undetermined. Germline CDR1 is SGHRS and CDR2 is YFSETQ. This CDR3 comprises 15 residues. V was cut by 0 bases and J by 2 bases, with 9 bases left in between. The CDR3 is CASSLAGQAGNTIYF. CDR3 DNA: TGCGCCAGCAGCTTGGCCGGGCAGGCTGGAAACACCATATATTTT.

This chain connects TRBV5-1 to TRBJ2-7; the match to TRBD1 covers 8 bases. With V trimmed by 0 bases and J by 3 bases, 5 bases remained unmatched. Germline V gene sequence: CDR1 SGHRS, CDR2 YFSETQ. This CDR3 region has 15 residues. As DNA, the CDR3 is TGCGCCAGCAGCTTGGGGCAGGGGGCTTACTACGAGCAGTACTTC. Its protein is CASSLGQGAYYEQYF.

V and J are TRBV5-1 and TRBJ2-7; 10 bases agree with TRBD1. V was clipped by 3 bases and J by 3 bases; unmatched bases: 6. Germline V lookup: CDR1 SGHRS, CDR2 YFSETQ. The CDR3 spans 15 residues. Written as DNA, the CDR3 is TGCGCCAGCAGCTCGGGACAGGGGAATAGCTACGAGCAGTACTTC. Translated: CASSSGQGNSYEQYF.

The chain combines TRBV28 with TRBJ1-4; no clear D gene. Germline assignment: CDR1 MDHEN and CDR2 SYDVKM. Trimming cost V 2 bases and J 4 bases, with 8 bases left between them. The CDR3 sequence is 14 residues long. The CDR3 reads CASSLPGYNEKLFF. CDR3 DNA sequence: TGTGCCAGCAGTTTACCAGGCTATAATGAAAAACTGTTTTTT.

This clone was seen only a few times. As DNA, the CDR3 is TGTGCCAGCAGTCCGACAAGTAGCAATCAGCCCCAGCATTTT. It specifies CASSPTSSNQPQHF. The chain joins TRBV6-5 to TRBJ1-5, with D hard to call. Trimming stripped 5 bases from V and 0 bases from J, with 8 bases between. Germline V gene lookup returns CDR1 MNHEY and CDR2 SVGAGI. This CDR3 is built from 14 residues.

The chain couples TRBV29-1 to TRBJ2-1; the D call may be TRBD1 or TRBD2 (6 bases each). V was cut by 4 bases and J by 5 bases, with 21 bases left in between. Germline lookup yields CDR1 SQVTM and CDR2 ANQGSEA. This CDR3 contains 16 residues. CDR3 in DNA: TGCAGCGTTGGTGCGGTTGCCGGGGGCGCACACAATGAGCAGTTCTTC. It specifies CSVGAVAGGAHNEQFF.

The CDR3 reads CASTGPGKGTQYF. The DNA for the CDR3 is TGCGCCAGCACCGGACCAGGCAAAGGGACCCAGTACTTC. The chain uses TRBV5-1 and TRBJ2-5; D gene unclear. The CDR3 contains 13 residues. The germline CDR1 and CDR2 sequences are SGHRS and YFSETQ. V shed 6 bases and J shed 7 bases, with 16 bases lying between them. Together with reference TRBV5-1 and TRBJ2-5, the CDR3 gives the full variable domain: KAGVTQTPRYLIKTRGQQVTLSCSPISGHRSVSWYQQTPGQGLQFLFEYFSETQRNKGNFPGRFSGRQFSNSRSEMNVSTLELGDSALYLCASTGPGKGTQYFGPGTRLLVL.

V is TRBV2 and J is TRBJ1-1; D is ambiguous. V dropped 8 bases and J dropped 5 bases, with 12 bases sitting between them. This CDR3 comprises 12 residues. Germline V lookup: CDR1 SNHLY, CDR2 FYNNEI. CDR3: CASLQERTEAFF. CDR3 DNA sequence: TGTGCCAGCCTGCAGGAGAGAACTGAAGCTTTCTTT.